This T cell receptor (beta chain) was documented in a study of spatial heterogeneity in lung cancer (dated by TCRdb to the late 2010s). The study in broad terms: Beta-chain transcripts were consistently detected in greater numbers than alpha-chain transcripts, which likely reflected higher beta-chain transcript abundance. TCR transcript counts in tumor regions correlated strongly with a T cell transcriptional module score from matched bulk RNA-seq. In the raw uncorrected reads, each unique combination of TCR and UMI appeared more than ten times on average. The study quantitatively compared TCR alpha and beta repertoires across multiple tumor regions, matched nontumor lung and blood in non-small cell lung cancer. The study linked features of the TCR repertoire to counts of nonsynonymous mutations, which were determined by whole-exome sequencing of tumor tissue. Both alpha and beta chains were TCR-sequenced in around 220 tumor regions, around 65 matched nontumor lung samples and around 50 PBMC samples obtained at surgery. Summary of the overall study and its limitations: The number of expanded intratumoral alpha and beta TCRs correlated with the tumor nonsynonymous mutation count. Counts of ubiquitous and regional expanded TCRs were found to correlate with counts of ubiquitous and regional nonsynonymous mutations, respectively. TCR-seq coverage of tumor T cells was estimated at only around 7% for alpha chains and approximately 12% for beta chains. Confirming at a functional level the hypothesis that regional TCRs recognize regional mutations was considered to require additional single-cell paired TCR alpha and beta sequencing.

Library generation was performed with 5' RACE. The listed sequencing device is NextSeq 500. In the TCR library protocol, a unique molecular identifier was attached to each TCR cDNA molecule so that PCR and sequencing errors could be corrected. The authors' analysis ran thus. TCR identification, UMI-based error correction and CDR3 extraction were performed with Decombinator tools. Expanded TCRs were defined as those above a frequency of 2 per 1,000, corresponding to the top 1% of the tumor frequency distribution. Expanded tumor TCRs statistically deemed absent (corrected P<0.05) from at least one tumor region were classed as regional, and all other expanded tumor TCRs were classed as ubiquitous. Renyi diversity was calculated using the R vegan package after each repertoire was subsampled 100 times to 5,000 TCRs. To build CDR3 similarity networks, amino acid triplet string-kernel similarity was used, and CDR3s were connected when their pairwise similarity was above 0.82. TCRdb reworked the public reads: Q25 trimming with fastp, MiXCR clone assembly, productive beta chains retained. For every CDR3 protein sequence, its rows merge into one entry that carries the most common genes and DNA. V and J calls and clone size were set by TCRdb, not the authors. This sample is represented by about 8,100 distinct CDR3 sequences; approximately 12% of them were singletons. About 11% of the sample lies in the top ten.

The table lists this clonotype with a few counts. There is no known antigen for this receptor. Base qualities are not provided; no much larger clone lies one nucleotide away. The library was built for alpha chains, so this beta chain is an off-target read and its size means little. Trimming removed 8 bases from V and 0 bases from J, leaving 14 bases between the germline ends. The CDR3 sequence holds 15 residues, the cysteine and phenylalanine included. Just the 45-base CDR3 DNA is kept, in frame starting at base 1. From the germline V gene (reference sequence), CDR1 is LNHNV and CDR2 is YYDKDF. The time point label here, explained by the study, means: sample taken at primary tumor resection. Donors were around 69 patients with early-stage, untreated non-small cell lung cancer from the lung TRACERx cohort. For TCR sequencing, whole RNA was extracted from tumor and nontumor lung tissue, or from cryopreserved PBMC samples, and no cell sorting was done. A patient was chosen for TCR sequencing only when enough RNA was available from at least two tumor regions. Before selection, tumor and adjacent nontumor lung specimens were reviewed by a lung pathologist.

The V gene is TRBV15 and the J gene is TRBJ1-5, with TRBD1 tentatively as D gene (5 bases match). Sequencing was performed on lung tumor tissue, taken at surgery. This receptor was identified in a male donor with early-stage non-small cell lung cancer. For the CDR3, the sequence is CATEPWGNSNQPQHF. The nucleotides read TGTGCCACCGAACCTTGGGGGAATAGCAATCAGCCCCAGCATTTT. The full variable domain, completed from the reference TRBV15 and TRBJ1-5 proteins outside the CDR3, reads DAMVIQNPRYQVTQFGKPVTLSCSQTLNHNVMYWYQQKSSQAPKLLFHYYDKDFNNEADTPDNFQSRRPNTSFCFLDIRSPGLGDTAMYLCATEPWGNSNQPQHFGDGTRLSIL.